This T cell receptor (beta chain) was captured by sequencing in a study of blood T cells in healthy people across ages. A second PCR of 7 to 11 cycles used a sample-barcoded 5' primer and a J-beta primer mix. Each cDNA molecule, via a template-switch adaptor with 12 random nucleotides, was tagged. TCRdb reprocessed the 5' RACE reads via MiXCR and lists one record per CDR3 protein. The data show 700,000 to 850,000 distinct CDR3 sequences, roughly 34% seen once. General study findings and limits: Diversity figures based on one million T cells were deemed too low.

Of note for this clonotype: No antigen is known for it.

Sequenced material: blood. The clonotype was recovered from a man between 18 and 35 years old in good health.

This CDR3 is CASSQVYLGSTDTQYF. The CDR3 DNA follows: TGCGCCAGCAGCCAAGTATACCTAGGGAGCACAGATACGCAGTATTTT. This chain connects TRBV4-1 to TRBJ2-3; no definite D call. Trimming cost V 1 base and J 0 bases, with 11 bases left between them. Germline loops: CDR1 MGHRA, CDR2 YSYEKL. The CDR3 has 16 amino acids.